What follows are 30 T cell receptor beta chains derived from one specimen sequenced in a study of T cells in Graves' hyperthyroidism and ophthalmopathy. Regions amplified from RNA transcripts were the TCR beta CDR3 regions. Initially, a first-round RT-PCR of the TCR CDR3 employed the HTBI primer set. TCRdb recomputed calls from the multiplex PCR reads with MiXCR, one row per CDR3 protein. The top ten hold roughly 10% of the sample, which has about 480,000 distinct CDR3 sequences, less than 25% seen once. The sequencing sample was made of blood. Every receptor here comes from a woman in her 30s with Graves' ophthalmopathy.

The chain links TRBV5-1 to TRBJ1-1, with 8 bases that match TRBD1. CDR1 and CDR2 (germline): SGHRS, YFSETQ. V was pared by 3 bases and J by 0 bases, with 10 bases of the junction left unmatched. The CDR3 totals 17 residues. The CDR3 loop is CASSSLDRGLMNTEAFF. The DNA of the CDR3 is TGCGCCAGCAGCTCACTCGACAGGGGCCTTATGAACACTGAAGCTTTCTTT.

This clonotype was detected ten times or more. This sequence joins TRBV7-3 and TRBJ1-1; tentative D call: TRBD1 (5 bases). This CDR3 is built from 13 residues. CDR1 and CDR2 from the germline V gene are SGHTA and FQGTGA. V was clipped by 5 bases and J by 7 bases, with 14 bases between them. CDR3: CASSGGGFGEAFF. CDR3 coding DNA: TGTGCCAGCAGCGGGGGAGGGTTTGGTGAAGCTTTCTTT.

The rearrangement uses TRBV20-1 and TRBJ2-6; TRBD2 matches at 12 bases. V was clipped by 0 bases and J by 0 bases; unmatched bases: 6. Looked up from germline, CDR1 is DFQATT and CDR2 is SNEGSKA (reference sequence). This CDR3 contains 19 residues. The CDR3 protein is CSARDFGLAGHSGANVLTF. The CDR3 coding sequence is TGCAGTGCTAGAGATTTTGGACTAGCGGGGCACTCTGGGGCCAACGTCCTGACTTTC.

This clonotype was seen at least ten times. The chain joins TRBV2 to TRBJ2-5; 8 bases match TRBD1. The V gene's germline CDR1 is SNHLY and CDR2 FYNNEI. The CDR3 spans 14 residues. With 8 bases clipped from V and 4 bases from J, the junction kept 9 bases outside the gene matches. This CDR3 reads CASGRGQVVETQYF. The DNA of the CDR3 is TGTGCCAGCGGTCGGGGACAGGTGGTAGAGACCCAGTACTTC. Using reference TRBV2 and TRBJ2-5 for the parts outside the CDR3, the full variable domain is EPEVTQTPSHQVTQMGQEVILRCVPISNHLYFYWYRQILGQKVEFLVSFYNNEISEKSEIFDDQFSVERPDGSNFTLKIRSTKLEDSAMYFCASGRGQVVETQYFGPGTRLLVL.

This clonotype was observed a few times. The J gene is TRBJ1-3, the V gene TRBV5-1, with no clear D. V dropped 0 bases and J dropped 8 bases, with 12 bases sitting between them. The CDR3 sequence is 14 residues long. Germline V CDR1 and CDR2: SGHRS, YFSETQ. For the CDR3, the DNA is TGCGCCAGCAGCTTGGCCGACATGACCGACACCATATATTTT. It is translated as CASSLADMTDTIYF.

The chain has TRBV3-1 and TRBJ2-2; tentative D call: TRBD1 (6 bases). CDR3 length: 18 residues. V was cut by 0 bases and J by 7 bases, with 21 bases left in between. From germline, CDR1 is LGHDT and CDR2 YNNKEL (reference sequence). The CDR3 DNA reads TGTGCCAGCAGCCAAGATGGGTGGTGGACGGGGACACGCGGGGAGCTGTTTTTT. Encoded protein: CASSQDGWWTGTRGELFF.

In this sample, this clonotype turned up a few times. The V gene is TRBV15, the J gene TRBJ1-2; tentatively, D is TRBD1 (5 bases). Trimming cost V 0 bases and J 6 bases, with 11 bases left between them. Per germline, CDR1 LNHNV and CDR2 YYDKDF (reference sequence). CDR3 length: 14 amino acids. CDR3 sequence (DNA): TGTGCCACCAGCAGAGATTTGAGGGGCGATGGCTACACCTTC. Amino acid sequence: CATSRDLRGDGYTF.

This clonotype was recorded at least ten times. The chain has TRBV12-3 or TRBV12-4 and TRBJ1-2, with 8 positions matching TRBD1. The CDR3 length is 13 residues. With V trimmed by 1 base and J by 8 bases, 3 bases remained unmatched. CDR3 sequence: CASSLGTGQGYTF. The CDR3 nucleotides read TGTGCCAGCAGTTTAGGGACAGGGCAAGGCTACACCTTC.

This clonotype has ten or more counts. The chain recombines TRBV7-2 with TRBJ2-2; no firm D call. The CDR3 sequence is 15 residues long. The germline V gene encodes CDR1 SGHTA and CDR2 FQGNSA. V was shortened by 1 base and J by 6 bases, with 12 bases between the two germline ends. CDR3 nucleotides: TGTGCCAGCAGCTTAGGCCCGTGGTCCGCCGGGGAGCTGTTTTTT. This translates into CASSLGPWSAGELFF.

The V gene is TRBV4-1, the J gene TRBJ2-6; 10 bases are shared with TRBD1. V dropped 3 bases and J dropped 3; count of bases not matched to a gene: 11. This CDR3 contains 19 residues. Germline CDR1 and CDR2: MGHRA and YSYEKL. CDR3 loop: CASSQSPGQGLVGANVLTF. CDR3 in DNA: TGCGCCAGCAGCCAGTCACCGGGACAGGGGTTGGTTGGGGCCAACGTCCTGACTTTC.

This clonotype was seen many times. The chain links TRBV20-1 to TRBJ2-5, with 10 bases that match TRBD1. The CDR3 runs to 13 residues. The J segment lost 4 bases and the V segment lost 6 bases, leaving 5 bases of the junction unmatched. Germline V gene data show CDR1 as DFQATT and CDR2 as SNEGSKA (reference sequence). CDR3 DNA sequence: TGCAGTGCCCCCGACAGGGGGCGAGAGACCCAGTACTTC. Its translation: CSAPDRGRETQYF.

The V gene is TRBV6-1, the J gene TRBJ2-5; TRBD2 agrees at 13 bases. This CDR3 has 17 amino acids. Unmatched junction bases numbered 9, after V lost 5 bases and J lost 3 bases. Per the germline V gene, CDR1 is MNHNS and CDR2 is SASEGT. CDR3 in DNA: TGTGCCAGCAGTAGACTAGGACTAGCGGGAGTAGAAGAGACCCAGTACTTC. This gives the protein CASSRLGLAGVEETQYF.

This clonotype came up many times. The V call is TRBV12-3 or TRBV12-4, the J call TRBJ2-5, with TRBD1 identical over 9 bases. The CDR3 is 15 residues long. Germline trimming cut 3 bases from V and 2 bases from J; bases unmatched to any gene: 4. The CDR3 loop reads CASSLLGQGQETQYF. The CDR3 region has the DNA TGTGCCAGCAGTTTGCTCGGACAGGGGCAAGAGACCCAGTACTTC.

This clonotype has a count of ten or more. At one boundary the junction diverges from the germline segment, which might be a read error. CDR3 region: CASSLGTANTEAFF. In DNA form, the CDR3 reads TGTGCCAGCAGTTTAGGGACAGCGAACACTGAAGCTTTCTTT. The chain joins TRBV7-9 to TRBJ1-1, with TRBD1 identical over 7 bases. Germline V gene lookup returns CDR1 SEHNR and CDR2 FQNEAQ (reference sequence). This CDR3 has 14 residues.

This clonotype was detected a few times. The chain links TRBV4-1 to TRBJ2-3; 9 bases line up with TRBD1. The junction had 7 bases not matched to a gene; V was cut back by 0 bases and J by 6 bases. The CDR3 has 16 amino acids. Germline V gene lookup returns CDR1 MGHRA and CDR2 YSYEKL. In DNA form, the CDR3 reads TGCGCCAGCAGCCAAGATTTCCGGACAGGGGTTGATACGCAGTATTTT. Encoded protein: CASSQDFRTGVDTQYF.

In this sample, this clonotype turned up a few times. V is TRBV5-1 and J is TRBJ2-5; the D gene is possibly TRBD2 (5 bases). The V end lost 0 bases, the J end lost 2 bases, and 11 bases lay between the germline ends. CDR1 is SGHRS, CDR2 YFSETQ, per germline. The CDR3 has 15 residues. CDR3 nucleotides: TGCGCCAGCAGCTTGGCCGGGAACCGACAAGAGACCCAGTACTTC. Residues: CASSLAGNRQETQYF.

The CDR3: CASSFTPGQGAVEAFF. Written as DNA, the CDR3 is TGTGCCAGCAGCTTTACACCGGGACAGGGGGCGGTTGAAGCTTTCTTT. The chain joins TRBV11-2 to TRBJ1-1; 12 bases are a match to TRBD1. Germline trimming cut 3 bases from V and 7 bases from J; bases unmatched to any gene: 9. The germline CDR1 and CDR2 sequences are SGHAT and FQNNGV. The CDR3 has 16 amino acids.

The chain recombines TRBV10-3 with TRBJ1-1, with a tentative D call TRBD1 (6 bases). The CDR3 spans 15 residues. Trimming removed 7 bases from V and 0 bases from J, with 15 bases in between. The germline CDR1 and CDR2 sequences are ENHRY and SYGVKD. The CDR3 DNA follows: TGTGCCATCATAAGTAGGGACACCCTGAACACTGAAGCTTTCTTT. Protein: CAIISRDTLNTEAFF.

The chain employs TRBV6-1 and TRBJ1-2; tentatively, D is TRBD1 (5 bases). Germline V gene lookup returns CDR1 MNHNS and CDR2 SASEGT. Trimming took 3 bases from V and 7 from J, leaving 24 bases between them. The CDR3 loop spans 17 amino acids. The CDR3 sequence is CASSERRQGRIEFGYTF. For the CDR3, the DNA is TGTGCCAGCAGTGAGCGGAGGCAGGGACGAATTGAATTTGGCTACACCTTC.

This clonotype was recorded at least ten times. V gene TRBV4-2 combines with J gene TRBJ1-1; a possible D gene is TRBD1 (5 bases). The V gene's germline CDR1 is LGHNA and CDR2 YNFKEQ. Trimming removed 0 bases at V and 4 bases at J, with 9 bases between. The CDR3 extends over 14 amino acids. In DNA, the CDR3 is TGTGCCAGCAGCCAAGATAGGGACTTCACTGAAGCTTTCTTT. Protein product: CASSQDRDFTEAFF.

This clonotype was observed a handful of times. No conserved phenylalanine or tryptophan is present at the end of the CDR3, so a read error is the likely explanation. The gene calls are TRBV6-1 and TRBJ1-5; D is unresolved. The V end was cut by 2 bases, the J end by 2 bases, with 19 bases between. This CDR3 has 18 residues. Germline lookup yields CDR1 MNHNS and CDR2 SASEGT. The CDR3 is CASSETVVLTLGNQPQHL. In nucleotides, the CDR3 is TGTGCCAGCAGTGAAACTGTCGTCCTTACCCTCGGCAATCAGCCCCAGCATCTT.

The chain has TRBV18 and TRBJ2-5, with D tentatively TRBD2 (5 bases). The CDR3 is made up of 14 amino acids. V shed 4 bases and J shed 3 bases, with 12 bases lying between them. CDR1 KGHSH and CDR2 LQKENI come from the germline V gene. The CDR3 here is CASSHPPGKETQYF. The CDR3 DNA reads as TGTGCCAGCTCACACCCACCGGGAAAAGAGACCCAGTACTTC.

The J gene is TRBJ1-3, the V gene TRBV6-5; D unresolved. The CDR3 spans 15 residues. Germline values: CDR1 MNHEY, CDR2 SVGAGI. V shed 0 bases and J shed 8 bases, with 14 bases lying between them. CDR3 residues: CASSYSGVSTDTIYF. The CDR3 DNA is TGTGCCAGCAGTTACTCTGGGGTCAGTACGGACACCATATATTTT.

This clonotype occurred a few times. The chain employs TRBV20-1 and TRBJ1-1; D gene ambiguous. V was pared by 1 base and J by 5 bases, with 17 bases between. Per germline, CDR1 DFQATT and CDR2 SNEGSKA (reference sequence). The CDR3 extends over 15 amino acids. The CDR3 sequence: CSARGPDNLGTEAFF. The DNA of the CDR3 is TGCAGTGCTAGAGGGCCAGATAACCTTGGGACTGAAGCTTTCTTT.

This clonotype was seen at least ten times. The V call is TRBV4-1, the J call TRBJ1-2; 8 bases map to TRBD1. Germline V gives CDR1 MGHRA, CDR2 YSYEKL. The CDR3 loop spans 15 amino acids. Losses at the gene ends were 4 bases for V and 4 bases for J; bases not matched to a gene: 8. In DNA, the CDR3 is TGCGCCAGCAGCCCCAAGATCGACAGGGGCTATGGCTACACCTTC. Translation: CASSPKIDRGYGYTF.

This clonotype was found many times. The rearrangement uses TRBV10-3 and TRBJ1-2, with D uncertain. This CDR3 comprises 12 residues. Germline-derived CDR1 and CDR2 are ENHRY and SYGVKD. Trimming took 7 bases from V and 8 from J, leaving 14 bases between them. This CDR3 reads CAITSEDRGYTF. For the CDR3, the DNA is TGTGCCATCACCTCAGAGGATCGAGGCTACACCTTC.

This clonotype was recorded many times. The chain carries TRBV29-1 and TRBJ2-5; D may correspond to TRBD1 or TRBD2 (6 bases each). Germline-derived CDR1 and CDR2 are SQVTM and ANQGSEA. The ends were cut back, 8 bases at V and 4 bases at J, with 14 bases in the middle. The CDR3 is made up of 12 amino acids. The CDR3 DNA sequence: TGCAGCTTCAGAGGGGGAGGAGAGACCCAGTACTTC. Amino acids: CSFRGGGETQYF.

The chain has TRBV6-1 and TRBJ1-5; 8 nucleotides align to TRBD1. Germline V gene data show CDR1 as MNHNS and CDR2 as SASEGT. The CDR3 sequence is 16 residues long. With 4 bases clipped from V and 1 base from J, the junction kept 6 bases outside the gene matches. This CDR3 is CASSGPDRVSNQPQHF. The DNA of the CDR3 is TGTGCCAGCAGTGGGCCGGACAGGGTCAGCAATCAGCCCCAGCATTTT.

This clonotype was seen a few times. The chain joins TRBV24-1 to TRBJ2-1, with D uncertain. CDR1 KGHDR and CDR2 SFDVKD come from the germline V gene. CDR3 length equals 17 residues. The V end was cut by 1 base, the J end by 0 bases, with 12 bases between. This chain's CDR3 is CATSDFSTPYSYNEQFF. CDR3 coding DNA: TGTGCCACCAGTGATTTCTCAACGCCCTACTCCTACAATGAGCAGTTCTTC.

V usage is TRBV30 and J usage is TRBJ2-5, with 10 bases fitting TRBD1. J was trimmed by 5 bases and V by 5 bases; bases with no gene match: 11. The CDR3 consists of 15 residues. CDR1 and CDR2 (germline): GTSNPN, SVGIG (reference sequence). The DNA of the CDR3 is TGTGCCTGGGGAGAGGGACAGGGGTATTTTGAGACCCAGTACTTC. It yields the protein CAWGEGQGYFETQYF.